This T cell receptor beta chain was sequenced in a study of shared clonotypes between healthy human individuals. Study conclusions and caveats: In contrast to clonotypes shared by all four donors, non-shared clonotypes had lower generation probabilities.

As to this clone: As yet, its antigen is unknown.

How the authors handled the data: Owing to the provision of junction-only sequences devoid of quality scores by immunoSEQ, filtering differed. Sequencing used immunoSEQ multiplex PCR; TCRdb keeps in-frame clones, though not all of them. V, J and clone size are taken as reported in that table, and D and trimming were inferred from the DNA itself. The repertoire holds 180,000 or so clones, with roughly 93% as singletons. The V segment lost 6 bases and the J segment 1 base; nucleotides outside the gene matches: 16. Germline-derived CDR1 and CDR2 are SEHNR and FQNEAQ (reference sequence). The CDR3 is made up of 18 amino acids.

This clonotype was obtained from a woman between 25 and 40 years old in good health. The specimen sequenced was naive CD4+ T cells sorted from blood. Subset meaning: CD45RA+ positively selected. V and J are TRBV7-9 and TRBJ1-1; 8 bases match TRBD1. CDR3 nucleotides: TGTGCCAGCAGGCCTCTCGGACAGGGAACGGGTCGGAACACTGAAGCTTTCTTT. Amino acid sequence: CASRPLGQGTGRNTEAFF.